Following are 21 T cell receptor beta chains from one sample sequenced in a study of CD8 T cells in ankylosing spondylitis. TCRdb re-called the 5' RACE reads through MiXCR, storing one row per CDR3 protein. The table shows approximately 250,000 distinct CDR3 sequences, with 32% occurring only once. Sequenced material: blood, either unsorted or a sorted T cell fraction (not recorded which). These receptors originate from a male donor with ankylosing spondylitis or in good health (not recorded which).

This clonotype was found a few times. The rearrangement links TRBV9 to TRBJ2-5, with 9 bases matching TRBD1. Germline trimming cut 6 bases from V and 2 bases from J; bases unmatched to any gene: 8. The CDR3 is made up of 15 amino acids. Germline V lookup: CDR1 SGDLS, CDR2 YYNGEE. CDR3 in DNA: TGTGCCAGCAACGCACCCGGACAGGGGCAAGAGACCCAGTACTTC. Encoded protein: CASNAPGQGQETQYF.

To note about this clonotype: The junction departs from the called germline gene at one end, perhaps through a read error. The rearrangement uses TRBV5-6 and TRBJ1-2; TRBD1 is a possible D gene (6 bases). Germline loops: CDR1 SGHDT, CDR2 YYEEEE. The CDR3 spans 16 residues. CDR3 region: CASSLNQGTQSYGDTF. CDR3 nucleotides: TGTGCCAGCAGCTTGAACCAGGGGACTCAATCCTATGGCGACACCTTC.

The chain employs TRBV7-9 and TRBJ1-6; D unresolved. Germline V gene lookup returns CDR1 SEHNR and CDR2 FQNEAQ (reference sequence). V gave up 7 bases and J gave up 3 bases, with 10 bases separating them. The CDR3 extends over 14 amino acids. Here the CDR3 reads CASTPMGYNSPLHF. CDR3 in DNA: TGTGCCAGCACCCCAATGGGCTATAATTCACCCCTCCACTTT.

This clonotype was counted between two and nine times. The V gene is TRBV27, the J gene TRBJ2-7; the match to TRBD1 covers 10 bases. After removal of 8 bases from V and 5 bases from J, the junction contained 3 bases not matched to a gene. The length of the CDR3 is 12 residues. CDR1 is MNHEY and CDR2 is SMNVEV in the germline V gene (reference sequence). The CDR3 here is CASGTGDDEQYF. Here the CDR3 DNA reads TGTGCCAGCGGGACAGGGGATGACGAGCAGTACTTC.

This clonotype was detected a few times. This rearrangement joins TRBV20-1 to TRBJ1-4; D not certain. This CDR3 spans 14 amino acids. V lost 3 bases to trimming and J lost 7 bases, with 15 bases between them. Germline-derived CDR1 and CDR2 are DFQATT and SNEGSKA (reference sequence). The CDR3: CSASSVGLTEKLFF. The CDR3 nucleotides read TGCAGTGCTAGCTCAGTGGGATTGACTGAAAAACTGTTTTTT.

Written as DNA, the CDR3 is TGTGCCAGCAGCGTACCCAGCCCAAGCTTGGCCGGGGAGCTGTTTTTT. It specifies CASSVPSPSLAGELFF. The genes are TRBV9 and TRBJ2-2, with D unresolved. Germline assignment: CDR1 SGDLS and CDR2 YYNGEE. The ends were cut back, 1 base at V and 6 bases at J, with 16 bases in the middle. There are 16 residues in the CDR3.

This clonotype has only a few counts. This sequence joins TRBV28 and TRBJ2-6; TRBD1 matches at 7 bases. The CDR3 spans 17 residues. CDR1 and CDR2 from the germline V gene are MDHEN and SYDVKM. Trimming cost V 6 bases and J 0 bases; bases outside gene matches: 8. The CDR3 DNA is TGTGCCAGCAGCCCCGGGACAGTTGGCTCTGGGGCCAACGTCCTGACTTTC. Protein: CASSPGTVGSGANVLTF.

This clonotype was counted only a few times. The chain couples TRBV20-1 to TRBJ2-7; maybe TRBD1 (5 bases). The ends were cut back, 3 bases at V and 2 bases at J, with 11 bases in the middle. Germline V CDR1 and CDR2: DFQATT, SNEGSKA (reference sequence). The CDR3 has 13 amino acids. CDR3 sequence (DNA): TGCAGTGCTAGGGGCAGGGAAACCTACGAGCAGTACTTC. It translates to CSARGRETYEQYF.

The count of this clonotype is one. This sequence joins TRBV5-1 and TRBJ1-2; D is unresolved. Germline-derived CDR1 and CDR2 are SGHRS and YFSETQ. V lost 0 bases, J lost 6 bases, and 9 bases lay in between. This CDR3 spans 13 amino acids. The CDR3 DNA reads as TGCGCCAGCAGCTTGGGCGGTATCGATGGCTACACCTTC. Translated: CASSLGGIDGYTF.

J is TRBJ2-1 and V is TRBV20-1; 9 nucleotides line up with TRBD2. CDR3 length: 14 residues. Trimming cost V 3 bases and J 5 bases; bases outside gene matches: 5. Germline V gives CDR1 DFQATT, CDR2 SNEGSKA (reference sequence). The CDR3 spells CSASGGGANNEQFF. The CDR3 region has the DNA TGCAGTGCTAGCGGCGGGGGGGCCAACAATGAGCAGTTCTTC.

In its sample, this clonotype was seen once. This chain connects TRBV4-2 to TRBJ2-1, with D hard to call. The CDR3 sequence is 14 residues long. The germline gives CDR1 LGHNA, CDR2 YNFKEQ. V was clipped by 0 bases and J by 4 bases, with 7 bases between them. CDR3 region: CASSQEGQYNEQFF. The CDR3 DNA reads TGTGCCAGCAGCCAAGAAGGGCAGTACAATGAGCAGTTCTTC.

V is TRBV5-6 and J is TRBJ2-3; D gene uncertain. CDR1 is SGHDT, CDR2 YYEEEE, per germline. V was trimmed by 2 bases and J by 8 bases, leaving 15 bases between them. This CDR3 is built from 14 residues. The CDR3 sequence: CASSFSSGYGTQYF. As DNA, the CDR3 is TGTGCCAGCAGCTTCAGCTCTGGCTATGGTACGCAGTATTTT. Combining the CDR3 with reference TRBV5-6 and TRBJ2-3 gives the whole variable domain DAGVTQSPTHLIKTRGQQVTLRCSPKSGHDTVSWYQQALGQGPQFIFQYYEEEERQRGNFPDRFSGHQFPNYSSELNVNALLLGDSALYLCASSFSSGYGTQYFGPGTRLTVL.

Only a few counts were recorded for this clonotype. The chain is built from TRBV3-1 and TRBJ2-6; TRBD1 aligns across 7 bases. This CDR3 region has 18 residues. Trimming at V came to 0 bases and at J to 0 bases, leaving 5 bases not matched to a gene. In germline, CDR1 is LGHDT, CDR2 YNNKEL (reference sequence). The CDR3 is CASSQDDRADSGANVLTF. The CDR3 region has the DNA TGTGCCAGCAGCCAAGATGACAGGGCGGACTCTGGGGCCAACGTCCTGACTTTC. Based on the CDR3 plus reference TRBV3-1 and TRBJ2-6, the full variable domain is DTAVSQTPKYLVTQMGNDKSIKCEQNLGHDTMYWYKQDSKKFLKIMFSYNNKELIINETVPNRFSPKSPDKAHLNLHINSLELGDSAVYFCASSQDDRADSGANVLTFGAGSRLTVL.

This clonotype was picked up a small number of times. The chain is built from TRBV20-1 and TRBJ2-1; tentative D call: TRBD1 (6 bases). Germline values: CDR1 DFQATT, CDR2 SNEGSKA (reference sequence). This CDR3 has 13 residues. Deletions cut 1 base from V and 4 bases from J, with 8 bases between. The CDR3 region is CSARGQAYNEQFF. CDR3 sequence (DNA): TGCAGTGCTAGAGGACAGGCTTACAATGAGCAGTTCTTC.

The V and J genes are TRBV5-5 and TRBJ2-1; TRBD1 agrees at 7 bases. The V gene's germline CDR1 is SGHKS and CDR2 YYEKEE (reference sequence). The ends lost 4 bases at V and 8 bases at J; junction bases unmatched: 3. This CDR3 region has 12 residues. CDR3 sequence: CASSPTGYEQFF. Written as DNA, the CDR3 is TGTGCCAGCAGCCCGACAGGGTATGAGCAGTTCTTC.

The chain couples TRBV24-1 to TRBJ2-3; a weak D match, TRBD1 (6 bases). V was cut by 7 bases and J by 0 bases, with 10 bases left in between. The germline V gene has CDR1 KGHDR and CDR2 SFDVKD. The CDR3 is made up of 14 amino acids. This CDR3 reads CATRTGHSTDTQYF. The CDR3 nucleotides read TGTGCCACCAGAACGGGACACAGCACAGATACGCAGTATTTT.

V gene TRBV5-1 combines with J gene TRBJ1-2, with a weak D call TRBD1 (5 bases). Germline V gives CDR1 SGHRS, CDR2 YFSETQ. This CDR3 comprises 14 residues. The V and J ends lost 2 bases and 0 bases respectively, with 8 bases between them. The CDR3 sequence: CASSFDSANYGYTF. The CDR3 nucleotides are TGCGCCAGCAGCTTTGACAGCGCTAACTATGGCTACACCTTC.

This sequence joins TRBV20-1 and TRBJ2-1, with TRBD2 matching 12 bases. Germline CDR1 reads DFQATT; CDR2 reads SNEGSKA (reference sequence). V gave up 0 bases and J gave up 3 bases; unmatched junction bases: 9. The CDR3 runs to 18 residues. CDR3 loop: CSARDFGLAGTVYNEQFF. For the CDR3, the DNA is TGCAGTGCTAGAGATTTCGGACTAGCGGGGACGGTCTACAATGAGCAGTTCTTC.

The rearrangement links TRBV25-1 to TRBJ1-2; D unclear. CDR1 is MGHDK and CDR2 is SYGVNS in the germline V gene. The germline V and J ends were trimmed by 1 base and 5 bases, with 2 bases remaining between them. CDR3 size: 11 residues. The CDR3 protein is CASSESYGYTF. The CDR3 nucleotides are TGTGCCAGCAGTGAATCATATGGCTACACCTTC.

This clonotype was detected a few times. This chain links TRBV20-1 with TRBJ2-3; no firm D call. This CDR3 has 15 amino acids. V gave up 0 bases and J gave up 1 base, with 11 bases separating them. Germline-derived CDR1 and CDR2 are DFQATT and SNEGSKA (reference sequence). The CDR3 DNA follows: TGCAGTGCTAGAGATCGAAACTTGGGCACAGATACGCAGTATTTT. Translating gives CSARDRNLGTDTQYF.

The chain links TRBV20-1 to TRBJ2-1, with 10 nucleotides matching TRBD2. With V trimmed by 1 base and J by 1 base, 4 bases remained unmatched. From germline, CDR1 is DFQATT and CDR2 SNEGSKA (reference sequence). This CDR3 has 16 amino acids. CDR3 loop: CSARGLAGVSYNEQFF. In DNA, the CDR3 is TGCAGTGCTAGAGGTCTAGCGGGGGTTTCCTACAATGAGCAGTTCTTC.